This T cell receptor beta chain was sequenced in a study of T-cell reconstitution after alpha-beta-depleted transplantation in children. The length of the CDR3 is 13 residues. V was clipped by 3 bases and J by 6 bases, with 10 bases between them. Germline V gene data show CDR1 as MGHDK and CDR2 as SYGVNS. Using unique molecular identifiers, the investigators prepared the TCRbeta library. TCRdb reprocessed the PCR reads with MiXCR, giving one entry per CDR3 protein. This sample has about 640,000 distinct CDR3 sequences, with around 17% found just once. This clonotype came up many times. J is TRBJ2-3 and V is TRBV25-1; D unresolved. The receptor was isolated from a human donor who donated a stem cell graft to a child with acute myeloid leukemia. This specimen consisted of PBMCs from the stem cell graft donor, obtained from the stem cell graft. CDR3 in amino acids: CASSDHPADTQYF. As DNA, the CDR3 is TGTGCCAGCAGTGATCACCCTGCGGATACGCAGTATTTT.